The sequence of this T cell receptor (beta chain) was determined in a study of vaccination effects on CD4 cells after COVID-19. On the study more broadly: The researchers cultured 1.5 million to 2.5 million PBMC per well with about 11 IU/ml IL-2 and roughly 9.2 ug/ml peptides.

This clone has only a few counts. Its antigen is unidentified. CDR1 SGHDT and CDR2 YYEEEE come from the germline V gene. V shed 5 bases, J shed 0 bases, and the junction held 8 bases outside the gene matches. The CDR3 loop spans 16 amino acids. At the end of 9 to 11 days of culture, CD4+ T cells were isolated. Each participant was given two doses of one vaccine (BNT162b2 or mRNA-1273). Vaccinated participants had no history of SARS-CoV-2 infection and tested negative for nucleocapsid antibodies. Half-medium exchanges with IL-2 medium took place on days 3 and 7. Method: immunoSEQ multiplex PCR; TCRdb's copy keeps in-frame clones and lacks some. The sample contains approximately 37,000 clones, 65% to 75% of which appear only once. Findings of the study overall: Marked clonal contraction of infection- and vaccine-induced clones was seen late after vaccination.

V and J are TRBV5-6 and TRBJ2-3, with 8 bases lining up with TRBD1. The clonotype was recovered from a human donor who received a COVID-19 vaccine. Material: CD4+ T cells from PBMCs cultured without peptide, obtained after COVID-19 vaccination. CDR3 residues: CASSFAGGGSTDTQYF. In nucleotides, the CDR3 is TGTGCCAGCAGTTTCGCAGGGGGCGGTAGCACAGATACGCAGTATTTT.